The 9 T cell receptor beta chains presented below share a single source sample, sequenced in a study of blood T cell repertoires in COVID-19. The data were produced by immunoSEQ multiplex PCR, yet TCRdb's version contains in-frame clones alone and is incomplete. Here the sample spans over 150,000 clones, 82% being singletons. Sample: peripheral blood. The receptors come from a woman older than 75 with active or convalescent COVID-19.

This clone appeared many times. The chain has TRBV14 and TRBJ2-7; unclear D gene. Per germline, CDR1 SGHDN and CDR2 FVKESK. V shed 4 bases and J shed 3 bases, with 7 bases lying between them. The CDR3 has 12 amino acids. DNA for the CDR3: TGTGCCAGCAGCCCCCGCGGCTACGAGCAGTACTTC. Its protein is CASSPRGYEQYF.

The V call is TRBV5-1, the J call TRBJ2-5; TRBD1 agrees at 7 bases. CDR1 and CDR2 from the germline V gene are SGHRS and YFSETQ. J gave up 1 base and V 4 bases, and 7 bases lay outside the gene matches. The CDR3 runs to 15 residues. The CDR3 protein is CASSPLQGFQETQYF. In DNA, the CDR3 is TGCGCCAGCAGCCCCTTACAGGGGTTCCAAGAGACCCAGTACTTC.

The chain combines TRBV28 with TRBJ1-4; 10 bases align to TRBD1. The CDR3 sequence is 16 residues long. V shed 1 base, J shed 6 bases, and the junction held 5 bases outside the gene matches. In germline, CDR1 is MDHEN, CDR2 SYDVKM. CDR3 residues: CASSLSGQGMYEKLFF. The CDR3 region has the DNA TGTGCCAGCAGTTTATCGGGACAGGGGATGTATGAAAAACTGTTTTTT.

The J gene is TRBJ2-7, the V gene TRBV30; weak D call: TRBD2 (5 bases). Trimming cost V 0 bases and J 6 bases, with 9 bases left between them. The germline V gene has CDR1 GTSNPN and CDR2 SVGIG (reference sequence). This CDR3 has 12 residues. The CDR3 protein is CAWSVHGGEQYF. The CDR3 DNA is TGTGCCTGGAGTGTACACGGAGGCGAGCAGTACTTC.

A word on this clone: The CDR3 carries no conserved terminal phenylalanine or tryptophan, so it likely arises from a read error. The DNA is left out, because the CDR3 cannot be placed on it with certainty; the CDR3 is given as TCRdb lists it. The chain is built from TRBV5-8 and TRBJ2-3; TRBD2 reflects the table's D call only, with no check against the DNA. The CDR3 has 11 amino acids, counting both end residues. From germline, CDR1 is SGHTS and CDR2 YDEGEE. Here the CDR3 reads CASSLHFSRSM.

The chain links TRBV9 to TRBJ1-1; 7 bases line up with TRBD1. The CDR3 consists of 14 residues. Germline CDR1 is SGDLS and CDR2 is YYNGEE. Trimming took 2 bases from V and 3 from J; bases not matched to a gene: 4. In DNA, the CDR3 is TGTGCCAGCAGCGTTACCCAGGGGGACACTGAAGCTTTCTTT. Its translation: CASSVTQGDTEAFF.

The V call is TRBV28, the J call TRBJ1-1, with TRBD1 matching over 8 bases. J gave up 5 bases and V 6 bases, and 11 bases lay outside the gene matches. Looked up from germline, CDR1 is MDHEN and CDR2 is SYDVKM. This CDR3 region has 15 residues. The CDR3: CASSHRTGFVTEAFF. CDR3 nucleotides: TGTGCCAGCAGCCACCGGACAGGGTTCGTTACTGAAGCTTTCTTT.

The V call is TRBV7-3, the J call TRBJ2-7; 13 bases match TRBD2. J gave up 5 bases and V 5 bases, and 6 bases lay outside the gene matches. CDR1 SGHTA and CDR2 FQGTGA come from the germline V gene. This CDR3 comprises 15 residues. The CDR3 loop is CASSPNGLAGDEQYF. CDR3 bases: TGTGCCAGCAGCCCCAACGGACTAGCGGGGGACGAGCAGTACTTC.

A few counts support this clone. The CDR3 DNA reads as TGTGCCAGCAGCGGGACAGGGCACGAAAAACTGTTTTTT. Its translation is CASSGTGHEKLFF. The rearrangement uses TRBV2 and TRBJ1-4; 9 bases line up with TRBD1. Germline lookup yields CDR1 SNHLY and CDR2 FYNNEI. V gave up 6 bases and J gave up 8 bases; unmatched junction bases: 4. The CDR3 loop spans 13 amino acids.